The following is a T cell receptor beta chain sequence with its context. These data are taken from a study of T-cell reconstitution after alpha-beta-depleted transplantation in children. Unique molecular identifiers featured in how the TCRbeta library was prepared. TCRdb processed the PCR reads anew with MiXCR; each CDR3 protein has one entry. The sample carries about 830,000 distinct CDR3 sequences, 15% to 20% recorded once. V lost 11 bases, J lost 5 bases, and 9 bases lay in between. The CDR3 is 11 residues long. Germline assignment: CDR1 KGHDR and CDR2 SFDVKD. The material was PBMCs, mostly from graft donor cells, obtained 360 days after TCRalphabeta/CD19-depleted stem cell transplant. This sequence originates from a male patient aged 10 to 17 who had a stem cell transplant for acute lymphoblastic leukemia, so the T cells may come from the graft donor. The V and J genes are TRBV24-1 and TRBJ2-1; possibly TRBD1 for D (6 bases). The CDR3 nucleotides are TGTGCCAACAGGGTCCACAATGAGCAGTTCTTC. As protein: CANRVHNEQFF.